The rows below give T cell receptor beta chains drawn from one sample of a study of cytomegalovirus exposure and HLA in healthy donors. Clones were sequenced by immunoSEQ multiplex PCR, and TCRdb holds only the in-frame ones, with some missing. The profile covers 110,000 to 150,000 clones, with roughly a tenth appearing a single time and 1.8% taken by the ten largest. The sample consisted of PBMCs. The receptors stem from a male donor in good health and CMV-seronegative. CDR3s include the opening cysteine and the closing phenylalanine or tryptophan. The D gene is left open where the match is weak. Some rows have no size entry. The others give once, few or many, or a class for an expanded clone.

NA	TRBV7-2	NA	TRBJ1-1	CASSPYRRNTEAFF	TGTGCCAGCAGCCCGTACAGAAGAAACACTGAAGCTTTCTTT
TRBD2	TRBV13	few	TRBJ2-5	CASSLTSGGHQETQYF	TGTGCCAGCAGCTTGACTAGCGGGGGCCACCAAGAGACCCAGTACTTC
TRBD1	TRBV4-3	NA	TRBJ1-2	CASSQETGAYGYTF	TGCGCCAGCAGCCAAGAGACAGGGGCCTATGGCTACACCTTC
NA	TRBV2	few	TRBJ2-2	CASSDQGTNTGELFF	TGTGCCAGCAGTGATCAGGGGACCAACACCGGGGAGCTGTTTTTT
NA	TRBV25-1	NA	TRBJ1-1	CASSELMGGTEAFF	TGTGCCAGCAGTGAATTGATGGGGGGTACTGAAGCTTTCTTT
TRBD2	TRBV4-2	few	TRBJ2-1	CASSQDLGGGADEQFF	TGTGCCAGCAGCCAAGATCTGGGCGGGGGGGCGGATGAGCAGTTCTTC
TRBD2	TRBV19	few	TRBJ2-3	CASSIDLAGGLTDTQYF	TGTGCCAGTAGTATAGACCTAGCGGGAGGGCTCACAGATACGCAGTATTTT
NA	TRBV5-1	NA	TRBJ1-2	CASSPGGDYYGYTF	TGCGCCAGCAGCCCGGGGGGGGATTACTATGGCTACACCTTC
TRBD1	TRBV5-4	NA	TRBJ2-7	CASSTPGTGKPYEQYF	TGTGCCAGCAGTACCCCCGGGACAGGGAAGCCCTACGAGCAGTACTTC
NA	TRBV6-4	NA	TRBJ2-7	CASSDSRSTYEQYF	TGTGCCAGCAGTGACTCGAGAAGTACCTACGAGCAGTACTTC
NA	TRBV6-5	NA	TRBJ2-1	CASSYGGEYNEQFF	TGTGCCAGCAGTTACGGCGGGGAGTACAATGAGCAGTTCTTC
NA	TRBV6-5	few	TRBJ1-6	CASSSDSNSPLHF	TGTGCCAGCAGTAGTGACAGTAATTCACCCCTCCACTTT
NA	TRBV9	few	TRBJ1-5	CASSVGGTGPQHF	TGTGCCAGCAGCGTAGGCGGGACCGGGCCCCAGCATTTT
NA	TRBV6-1	NA	TRBJ1-3	CASSVDRSSGNTIYF	TGTGCCAGCAGTGTCGACAGGAGCTCTGGAAACACCATATATTTT
NA	TRBV7-9	NA	TRBJ2-5	CASSFLGEQETQYF	TGTGCCAGCAGCTTCCTCGGAGAACAAGAGACCCAGTACTTC
NA	TRBV11-2	NA	TRBJ1-1	CASSQGLLNTEAFF	TGTGCCAGCAGCCAAGGACTATTGAACACTGAAGCTTTCTTT
NA	TRBV4-3	NA	TRBJ2-3	CASSQDTAAADTQYF	TGCGCCAGCAGCCAAGATACAGCTGCCGCAGATACGCAGTATTTT
NA	TRBV5-1	NA	TRBJ1-1	CASSSPAGFKNTEAFF	TGCGCCAGCAGCTCTCCCGCAGGGTTCAAGAACACTGAAGCTTTCTTT
TRBD1	TRBV7-2	few	TRBJ1-6	CASSQTGGNSPLHF	TGTGCCAGCAGCCAAACAGGGGGCAATTCACCCCTCCACTTT
TRBD1	TRBV2	NA	TRBJ1-2	CASEKTGVGGYTF	TGTGCCAGCGAAAAGACAGGGGTGGGTGGCTACACCTTC
NA	TRBV4-3	NA	TRBJ1-2	CASSPTGTTNYGYTF	TGCGCCAGCAGCCCCACCGGGACAACGAACTATGGCTACACCTTC
NA	TRBV29-1	few	TRBJ1-1	CSAGRDTEAFF	TGCAGCGCGGGAAGAGACACTGAAGCTTTCTTT
TRBD1	TRBV10-3	few	TRBJ1-1	CAISESGQGAEGTEAFF	TGTGCCATCAGTGAGTCTGGACAGGGGGCGGAGGGCACTGAAGCTTTCTTT
NA	TRBV7-9	few	TRBJ1-4	CASSLVEGARGKLFF	TGTGCCAGCAGCTTAGTGGAGGGCGCGCGGGGAAAACTGTTTTTT
TRBD2	TRBV5-1	NA	TRBJ2-3	CASSLSGGLTDTQYF	TGCGCCAGCAGCTTGAGCGGGGGGTTAACAGATACGCAGTATTTT